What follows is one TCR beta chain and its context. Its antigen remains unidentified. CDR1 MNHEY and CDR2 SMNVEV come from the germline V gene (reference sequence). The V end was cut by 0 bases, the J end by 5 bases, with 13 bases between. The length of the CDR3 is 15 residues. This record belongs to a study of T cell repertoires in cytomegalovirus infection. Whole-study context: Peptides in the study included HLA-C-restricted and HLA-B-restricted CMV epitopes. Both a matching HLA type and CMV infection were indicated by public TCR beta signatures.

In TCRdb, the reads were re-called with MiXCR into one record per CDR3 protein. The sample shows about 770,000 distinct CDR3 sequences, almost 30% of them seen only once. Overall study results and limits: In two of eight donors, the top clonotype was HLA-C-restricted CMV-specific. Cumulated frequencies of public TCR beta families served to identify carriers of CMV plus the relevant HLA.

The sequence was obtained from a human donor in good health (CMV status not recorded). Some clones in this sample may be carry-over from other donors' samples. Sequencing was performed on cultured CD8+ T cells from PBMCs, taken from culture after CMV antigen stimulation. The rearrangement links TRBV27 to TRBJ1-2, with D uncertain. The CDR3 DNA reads TGTGCCAGCAGTTTATCGAGGAGGTCCCCTTATGGCTACACCTTC. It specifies CASSLSRRSPYGYTF.